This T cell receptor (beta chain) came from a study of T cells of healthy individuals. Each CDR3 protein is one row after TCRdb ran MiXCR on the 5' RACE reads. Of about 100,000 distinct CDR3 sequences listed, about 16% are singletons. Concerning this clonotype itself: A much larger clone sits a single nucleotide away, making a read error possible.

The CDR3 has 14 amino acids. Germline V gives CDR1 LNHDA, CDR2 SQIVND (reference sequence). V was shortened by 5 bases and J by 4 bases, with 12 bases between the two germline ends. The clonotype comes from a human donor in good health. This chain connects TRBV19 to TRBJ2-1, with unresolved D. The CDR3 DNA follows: TGTGCCAGTAGTCCACTGTACTATTACAATGAGCAGTTCTTC. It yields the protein CASSPLYYYNEQFF.